This T cell receptor (beta chain) was captured in a study of regulatory T cells in long-lasting Graves disease. Study-level information: Antithyroid drugs had been taken by newly diagnosed Graves' patients for under 3 months.

The CDR3 spans 14 residues. V gave up 5 bases and J gave up 5 bases; unmatched junction bases: 5. Germline V gene lookup returns CDR1 MNHEY and CDR2 SVGEGT. The study, taken as a whole, reports: Lower TCR diversity characterized persistent Graves' patients relative to newly diagnosed patients.

Time point: newly diagnosed GD, antithyroid drugs for less than 3 months. RNA isolated from PBMCs was used to make the TCR library. This clonotype was seen at least ten times. Its antigen is not identified. The TCR beta library used iRepertoire HTBI primers with Arm-PCR amplification of CDR3. TCRdb ran MiXCR on the multiplex PCR reads and lists one entry per CDR3 protein. The sample yields some 250,000 distinct CDR3 sequences, approximately 16% seen once. The rearrangement uses TRBV6-2 or TRBV6-3 and TRBJ2-3; 9 bases are shared with TRBD1. The specimen comprised peripheral blood mononuclear cells (PBMCs), sampled at new diagnosis, from a patient treated with antithyroid drugs. The TCR was taken from a female donor with Graves disease. The CDR3 spells CASSDGQGIDTQYF. The CDR3 DNA is TGTGCCAGCAGTGACGGACAGGGGATAGATACGCAGTATTTT.